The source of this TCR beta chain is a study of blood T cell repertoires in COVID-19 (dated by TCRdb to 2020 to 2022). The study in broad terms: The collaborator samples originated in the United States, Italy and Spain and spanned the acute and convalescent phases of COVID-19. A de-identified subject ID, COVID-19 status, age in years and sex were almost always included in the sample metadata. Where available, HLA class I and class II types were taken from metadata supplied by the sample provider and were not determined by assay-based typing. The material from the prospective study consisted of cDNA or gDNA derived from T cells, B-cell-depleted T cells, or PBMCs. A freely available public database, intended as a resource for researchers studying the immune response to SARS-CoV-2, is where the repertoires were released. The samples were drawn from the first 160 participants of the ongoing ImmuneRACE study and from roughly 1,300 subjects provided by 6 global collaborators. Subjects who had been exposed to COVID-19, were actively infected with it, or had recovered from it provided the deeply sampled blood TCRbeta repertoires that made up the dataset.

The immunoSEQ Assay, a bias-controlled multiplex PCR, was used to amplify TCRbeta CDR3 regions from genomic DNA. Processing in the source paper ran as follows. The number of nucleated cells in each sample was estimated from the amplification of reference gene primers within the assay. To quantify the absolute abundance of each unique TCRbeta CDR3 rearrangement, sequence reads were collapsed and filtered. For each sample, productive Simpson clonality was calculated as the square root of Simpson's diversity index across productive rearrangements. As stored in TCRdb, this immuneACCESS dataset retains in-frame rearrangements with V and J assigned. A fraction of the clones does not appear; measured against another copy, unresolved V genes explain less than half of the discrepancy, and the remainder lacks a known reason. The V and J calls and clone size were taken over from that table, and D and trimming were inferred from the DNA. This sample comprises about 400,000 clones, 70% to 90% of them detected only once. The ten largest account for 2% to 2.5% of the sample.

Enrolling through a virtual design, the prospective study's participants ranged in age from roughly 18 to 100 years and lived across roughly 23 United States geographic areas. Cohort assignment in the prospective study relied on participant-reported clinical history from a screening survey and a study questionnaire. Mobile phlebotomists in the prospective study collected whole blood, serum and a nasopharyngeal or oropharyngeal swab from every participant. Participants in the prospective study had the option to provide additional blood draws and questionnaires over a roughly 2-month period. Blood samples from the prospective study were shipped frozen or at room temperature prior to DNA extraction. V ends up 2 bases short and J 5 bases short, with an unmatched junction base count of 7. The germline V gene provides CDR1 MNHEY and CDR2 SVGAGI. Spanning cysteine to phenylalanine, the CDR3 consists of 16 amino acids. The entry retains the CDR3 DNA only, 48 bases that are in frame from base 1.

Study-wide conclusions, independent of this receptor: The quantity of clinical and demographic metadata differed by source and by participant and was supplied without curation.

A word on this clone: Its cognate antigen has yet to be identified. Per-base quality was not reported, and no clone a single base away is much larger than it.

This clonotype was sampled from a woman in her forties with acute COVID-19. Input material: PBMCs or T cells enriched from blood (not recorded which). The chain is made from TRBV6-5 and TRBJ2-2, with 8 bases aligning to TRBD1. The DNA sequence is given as TGTGCCAGCAGTTACCGTTGGACAGGGAATACCGGGGAGCTGTTTTTT. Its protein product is CASSYRWTGNTGELFF.